Listed below are T cell receptor beta chains from one sample, sequenced in a study of blood T cell repertoires in COVID-19. The table came from immunoSEQ multiplex PCR; TCRdb's copy has only in-frame clones and leaves some out. Of a few hundred thousand clones listed, roughly nine tenths are singletons. The specimen sequenced was PBMCs or T cells enriched from blood (not recorded which). The receptors originated from a woman aged 18 to 35 who had recovered from COVID-19. The CDR3 runs from the conserved cysteine through the conserved F or W. D genes are given only for firm matches. Rows give clone size only sometimes, using once, few, many, or a class for an expanded clone.

len: 14
j_gene: TRBJ2-5
abundance: .
v_gene: TRBV4-1
d_gene: TRBD1
CDR3nt: TGCGCCAGCAGCCGGGACAGGGTCCGAGAGACCCAGTACTTC
CDR3aa: CASSRDRVRETQYF

len: 11
j_gene: TRBJ1-1
abundance: .
v_gene: TRBV19
d_gene: .
CDR3nt: TGTGCCAGTAGCACAGGGTGGGAAGCTTTCTTT
CDR3aa: CASSTGWEAFF

len: 16
j_gene: TRBJ2-1
abundance: .
v_gene: TRBV3-1/TRBV3-2
d_gene: TRBD2
CDR3nt: TGTGCCAGCAGCCAAGATATCAGCGGGGTTTACAATGAGCAGTTCTTC
CDR3aa: CASSQDISGVYNEQFF

len: 13
j_gene: TRBJ1-2
abundance: .
v_gene: TRBV29-1
d_gene: .
CDR3nt: TGCAGCGTTGTTGGAGGCTACGATTATGGCTACACCTTC
CDR3aa: CSVVGGYDYGYTF

len: 15
j_gene: TRBJ2-5
abundance: .
v_gene: TRBV7-9
d_gene: .
CDR3nt: TGTGCCAGCAGCTTCGTACAGGATAAGGGCGAGACCCAGTACTTC
CDR3aa: CASSFVQDKGETQYF

len: 14
j_gene: TRBJ1-1
abundance: few
v_gene: TRBV2
d_gene: .
CDR3nt: TGTGCCAGCAGTGAAGCAGGGGGGGCGGCTGAAGCTTTCTTT
CDR3aa: CASSEAGGAAEAFF

len: 15
j_gene: TRBJ1-6
abundance: .
v_gene: TRBV5-6
d_gene: TRBD1
CDR3nt: TGTGCCAGCAGCTTTCTAGACAGGGTGGATTCACCCCTCCACTTT
CDR3aa: CASSFLDRVDSPLHF

len: 12
j_gene: TRBJ1-5
abundance: .
v_gene: TRBV28
d_gene: .
CDR3nt: TGTGCCAGCAGTTTCTCCGGGCAGCCCCAGCATTTT
CDR3aa: CASSFSGQPQHF

len: 16
j_gene: TRBJ2-7
abundance: .
v_gene: TRBV5-1
d_gene: .
CDR3nt: TGCGCCAGCAGCTCGCCCCGGGCTAGCAGCACCTACGAGCAGTACTTC
CDR3aa: CASSSPRASSTYEQYF

len: 14
j_gene: TRBJ1-2
abundance: .
v_gene: TRBV25-1
d_gene: TRBD1
CDR3nt: TGTGCCAGCAGTGGCCCCGGACAGGGTTATGGCTACACCTTC
CDR3aa: CASSGPGQGYGYTF

len: 24
j_gene: TRBJ2-3
abundance: .
v_gene: TRBV5-1
d_gene: TRBD1
CDR3nt: TGCGCCAGCAGCATCTTACCCGGGGGCCAGGGCCTAGGAAAGCACGGTAGGACAGGGGATACGCAGTATTTT
CDR3aa: CASSILPGGQGLGKHGRTGDTQYF

len: 14
j_gene: TRBJ2-2
abundance: .
v_gene: TRBV18
d_gene: TRBD1
CDR3nt: TGTGCCAGCTCACCAGCAGGGGGCACCGGGGAGCTGTTTTTT
CDR3aa: CASSPAGGTGELFF

len: 14
j_gene: TRBJ2-5
abundance: .
v_gene: TRBV6-1
d_gene: .
CDR3nt: TGTGCCAGCAGTGAGACCCTAGTGCAAGAGACCCAGTACTTC
CDR3aa: CASSETLVQETQYF

len: 16
j_gene: TRBJ1-2
abundance: once
v_gene: TRBV19
d_gene: TRBD1
CDR3nt: TGTGCCAGTAGTACAGGGGGAGGTCAGGTCGACTATGGCTACACCTTC
CDR3aa: CASSTGGGQVDYGYTF

len: 14
j_gene: TRBJ1-1
abundance: many
v_gene: TRBV6-1
d_gene: .
CDR3nt: TGTGCCAGCAGTGAAAAGGCGGGGGGCACTGAAGCTTTCTTT
CDR3aa: CASSEKAGGTEAFF

len: 15
j_gene: TRBJ2-7
abundance: .
v_gene: TRBV4-1
d_gene: .
CDR3nt: TGCGCCAGCAGCCAAGGACGGGAACCAGGTTACGAGCAGTACTTC
CDR3aa: CASSQGREPGYEQYF

len: 14
j_gene: TRBJ1-2
abundance: .
v_gene: TRBV29-1
d_gene: .
CDR3nt: TGCAGCGTTGAGGAGTGGGAGGGGATGGGAGGCTACACCTTC
CDR3aa: CSVEEWEGMGGYTF